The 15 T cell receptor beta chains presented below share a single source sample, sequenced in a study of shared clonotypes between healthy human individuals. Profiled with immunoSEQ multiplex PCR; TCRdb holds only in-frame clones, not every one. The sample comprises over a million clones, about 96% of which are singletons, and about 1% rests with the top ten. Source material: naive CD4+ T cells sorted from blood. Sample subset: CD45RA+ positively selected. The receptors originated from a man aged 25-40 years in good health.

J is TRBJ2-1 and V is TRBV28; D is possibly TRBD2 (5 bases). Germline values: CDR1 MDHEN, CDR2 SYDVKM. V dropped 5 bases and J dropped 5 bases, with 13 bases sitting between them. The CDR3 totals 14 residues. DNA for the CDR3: TGTGCCAGCAGTCTAGCCGGATCCGACAATGAGCAGTTCTTC. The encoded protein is CASSLAGSDNEQFF.

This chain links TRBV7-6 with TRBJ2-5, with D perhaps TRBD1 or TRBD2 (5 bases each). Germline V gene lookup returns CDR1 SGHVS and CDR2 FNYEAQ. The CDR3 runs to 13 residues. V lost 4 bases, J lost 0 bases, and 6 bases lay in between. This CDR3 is CASSWGNQETQYF. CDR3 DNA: TGTGCCAGCAGCTGGGGGAACCAAGAGACCCAGTACTTC.

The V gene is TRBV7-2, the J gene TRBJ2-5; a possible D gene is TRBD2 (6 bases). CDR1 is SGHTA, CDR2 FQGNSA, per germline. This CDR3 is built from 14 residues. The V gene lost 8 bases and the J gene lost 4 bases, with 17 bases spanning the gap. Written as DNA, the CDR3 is TGTGCCAGCGGGGCCGGGAGTAAAATAGAGACCCAGTACTTC. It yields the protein CASGAGSKIETQYF.

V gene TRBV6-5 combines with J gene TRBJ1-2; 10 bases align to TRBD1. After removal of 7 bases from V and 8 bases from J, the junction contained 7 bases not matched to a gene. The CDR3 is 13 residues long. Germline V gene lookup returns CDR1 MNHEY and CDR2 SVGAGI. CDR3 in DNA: TGTGCCAGCACCCGACAGGGGGCAAGGGGCTACACCTTC. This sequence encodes CASTRQGARGYTF.

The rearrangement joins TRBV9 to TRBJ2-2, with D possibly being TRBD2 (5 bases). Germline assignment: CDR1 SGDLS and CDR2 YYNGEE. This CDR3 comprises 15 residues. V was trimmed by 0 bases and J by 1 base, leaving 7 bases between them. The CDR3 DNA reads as TGTGCCAGCAGCGTAGCCGGGATGAACACCGGGGAGCTGTTTTTT. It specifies CASSVAGMNTGELFF.

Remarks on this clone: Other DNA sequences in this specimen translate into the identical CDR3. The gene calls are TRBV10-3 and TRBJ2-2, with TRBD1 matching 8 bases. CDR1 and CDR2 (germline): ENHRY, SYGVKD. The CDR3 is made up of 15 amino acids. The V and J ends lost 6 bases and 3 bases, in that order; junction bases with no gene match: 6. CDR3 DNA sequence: TGTGCCATCAGAGGACAGGGCGGGTACACCGGGGAGCTGTTTTTT. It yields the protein CAIRGQGGYTGELFF.

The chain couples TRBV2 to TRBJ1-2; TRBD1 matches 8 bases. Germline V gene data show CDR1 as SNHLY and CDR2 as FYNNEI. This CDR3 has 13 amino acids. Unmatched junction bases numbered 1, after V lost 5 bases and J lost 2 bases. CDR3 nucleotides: TGTGCCAGCAGTTGGGACAGGAACTATGGCTACACCTTC. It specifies CASSWDRNYGYTF.

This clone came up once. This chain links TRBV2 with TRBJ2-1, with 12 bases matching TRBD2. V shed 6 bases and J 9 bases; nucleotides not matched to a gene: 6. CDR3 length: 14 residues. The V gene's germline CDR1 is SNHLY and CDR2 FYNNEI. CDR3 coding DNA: TGTGCCAGCAGCTTGACTAGCGGGAGTGGTGAGCAGTTCTTC. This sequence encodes CASSLTSGSGEQFF.

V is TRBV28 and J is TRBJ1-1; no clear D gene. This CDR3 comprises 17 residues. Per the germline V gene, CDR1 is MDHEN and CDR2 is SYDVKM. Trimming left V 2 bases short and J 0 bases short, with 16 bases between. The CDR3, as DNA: TGTGCCAGCAGTTTAGCCCCCGGACCGTTCTTGAACACTGAAGCTTTCTTT. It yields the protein CASSLAPGPFLNTEAFF.

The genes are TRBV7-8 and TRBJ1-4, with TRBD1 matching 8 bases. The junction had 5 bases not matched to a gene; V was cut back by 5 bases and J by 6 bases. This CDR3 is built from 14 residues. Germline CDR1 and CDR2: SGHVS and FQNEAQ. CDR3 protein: CASSPMTGDEKLFF. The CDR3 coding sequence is TGTGCCAGCAGCCCTATGACAGGGGATGAAAAACTGTTTTTT.

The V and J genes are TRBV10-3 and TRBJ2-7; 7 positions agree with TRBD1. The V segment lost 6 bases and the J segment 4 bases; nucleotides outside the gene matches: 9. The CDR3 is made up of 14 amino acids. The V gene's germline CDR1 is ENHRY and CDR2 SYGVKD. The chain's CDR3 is CAIRHRDSAYEQYF. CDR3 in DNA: TGTGCCATCAGACACCGGGACAGTGCGTACGAGCAGTACTTC.

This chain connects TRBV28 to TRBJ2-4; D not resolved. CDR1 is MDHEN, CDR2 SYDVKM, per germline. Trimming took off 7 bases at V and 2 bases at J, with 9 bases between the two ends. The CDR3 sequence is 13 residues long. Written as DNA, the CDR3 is TGTGCCAGCATTGGAGATCCCAAAAACATTCAGTACTTC. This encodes CASIGDPKNIQYF.

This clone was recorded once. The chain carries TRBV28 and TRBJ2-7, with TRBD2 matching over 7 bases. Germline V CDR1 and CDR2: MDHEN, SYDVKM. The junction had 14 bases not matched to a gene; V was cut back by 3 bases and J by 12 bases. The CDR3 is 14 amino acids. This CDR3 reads CASSFQGLPLRPYF. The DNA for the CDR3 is TGTGCCAGCAGTTTCCAGGGACTACCCCTCCGTCCGTACTTC. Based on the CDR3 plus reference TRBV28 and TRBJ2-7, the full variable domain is DVKVTQSSRYLVKRTGEKVFLECVQDMDHENMFWYRQDPGLGLRLIYFSYDVKMKEKGDIPEGYSVSREKKERFSLILESASTNQTSMYLCASSFQGLPLRPYFGPGTRLTVT.

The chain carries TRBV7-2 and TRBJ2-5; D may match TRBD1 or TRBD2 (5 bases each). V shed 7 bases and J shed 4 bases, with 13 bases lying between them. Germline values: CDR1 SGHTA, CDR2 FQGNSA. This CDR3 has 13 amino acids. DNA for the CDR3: TGTGCCAGCATGCGAGGGGAGCTAGAGACCCAGTACTTC. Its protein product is CASMRGELETQYF. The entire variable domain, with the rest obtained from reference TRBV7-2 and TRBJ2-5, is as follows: GAGVSQSPSNKVTEKGKDVELRCDPISGHTALYWYRQSLGQGLEFLIYFQGNSAPDKSGLPSDRFSAERTGGSVSTLTIQRTQQEDSAVYLCASMRGELETQYFGPGTRLLVL.

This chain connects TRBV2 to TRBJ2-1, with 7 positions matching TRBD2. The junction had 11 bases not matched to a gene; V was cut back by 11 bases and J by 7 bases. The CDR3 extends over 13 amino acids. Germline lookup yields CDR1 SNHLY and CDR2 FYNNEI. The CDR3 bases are TGTGCCGGTGGGCGGGAGTTCGGAAATGAGCAGTTCTTC. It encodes CAGGREFGNEQFF. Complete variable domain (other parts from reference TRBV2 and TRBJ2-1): EPEVTQTPSHQVTQMGQEVILRCVPISNHLYFYWYRQILGQKVEFLVSFYNNEISEKSEIFDDQFSVERPDGSNFTLKIRSTKLEDSAMYFCAGGREFGNEQFFGPGTRLTVL.